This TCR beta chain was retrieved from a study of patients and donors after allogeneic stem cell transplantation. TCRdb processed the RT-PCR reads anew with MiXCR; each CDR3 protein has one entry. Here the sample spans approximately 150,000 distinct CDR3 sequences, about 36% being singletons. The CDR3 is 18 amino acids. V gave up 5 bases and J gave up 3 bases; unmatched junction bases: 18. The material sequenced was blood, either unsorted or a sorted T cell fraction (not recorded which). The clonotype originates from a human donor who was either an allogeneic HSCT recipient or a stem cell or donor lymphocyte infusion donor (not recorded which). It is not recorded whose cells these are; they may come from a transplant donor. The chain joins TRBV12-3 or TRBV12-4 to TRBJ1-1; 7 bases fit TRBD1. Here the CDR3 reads CASSPGRSLGGADTEAFF. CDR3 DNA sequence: TGTGCCAGCAGTCCCGGCCGTTCTTTAGGGGGCGCGGACACTGAAGCTTTCTTT.